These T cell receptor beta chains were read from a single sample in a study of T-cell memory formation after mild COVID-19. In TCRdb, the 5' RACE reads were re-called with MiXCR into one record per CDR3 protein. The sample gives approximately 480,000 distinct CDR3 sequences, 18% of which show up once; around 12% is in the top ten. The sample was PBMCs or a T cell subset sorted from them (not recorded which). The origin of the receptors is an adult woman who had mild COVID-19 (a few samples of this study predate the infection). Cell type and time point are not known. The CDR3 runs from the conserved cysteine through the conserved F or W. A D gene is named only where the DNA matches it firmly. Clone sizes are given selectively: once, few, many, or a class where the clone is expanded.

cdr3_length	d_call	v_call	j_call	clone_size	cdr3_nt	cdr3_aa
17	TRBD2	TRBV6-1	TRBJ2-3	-	TGTGCCAGCAGTGATGGACTAGCGGGGGTCGTGACAGATACGCAGTATTTT	CASSDGLAGVVTDTQYF
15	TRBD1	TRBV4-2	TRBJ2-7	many	TGTGCCAGCAGCCAAGACGGGACAGGCATGGACGAGCAGTACTTC	CASSQDGTGMDEQYF
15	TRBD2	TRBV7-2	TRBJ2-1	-	TGTGCCAGCAGCTCGACTAGCGGGAGACGGATTGAGCAGTTCTTC	CASSSTSGRRIEQFF
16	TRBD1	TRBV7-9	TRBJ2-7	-	TGTGCCAGCAGCGCCTACGGACAGGTGGATTCTGGCGAGCAGTACTTC	CASSAYGQVDSGEQYF
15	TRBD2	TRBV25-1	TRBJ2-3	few	TGTGCCAGCAGTGGCCCAGGGACTAGCCAAGATACGCAGTATTTT	CASSGPGTSQDTQYF
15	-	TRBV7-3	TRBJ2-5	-	TGTGCCAGCAGCCCAAGTAGGGGGGGAGTAGAGACCCAGTACTTC	CASSPSRGGVETQYF
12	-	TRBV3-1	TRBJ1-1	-	TGTGCCAGCAGCCAAGGAGGAATTGAAGCTTTCTTT	CASSQGGIEAFF
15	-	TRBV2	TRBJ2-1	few	TGTGCCAGCAGTGATGATGGCAACTCCTACAATGAGCAGTTCTTC	CASSDDGNSYNEQFF
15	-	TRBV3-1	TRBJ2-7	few	TGTGCCAGCAGCCAATCACTAGGCTACACCTACGAGCAGTACTTC	CASSQSLGYTYEQYF
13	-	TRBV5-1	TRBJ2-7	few	TGCGCCAGCAGCTCGTCCCCCTCCTACGAGCAGTACTTC	CASSSSPSYEQYF
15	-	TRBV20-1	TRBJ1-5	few	TGCAGTGCCGAATCGGACAGTTCAAGCAATCAGCCCCAGCATTTT	CSAESDSSSNQPQHF
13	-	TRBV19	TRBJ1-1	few	TGTGCCAGTAGTCAACAGGGAGGAACTGAAGCTTTCTTT	CASSQQGGTEAFF
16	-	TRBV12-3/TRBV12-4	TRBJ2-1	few	TGTGCCAGCAGTTTCTTAGGGCAGAGGAGGTACAATGAGCAGTTCTTC	CASSFLGQRRYNEQFF
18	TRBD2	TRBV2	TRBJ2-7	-	TGTGCCAGCAGTGATAGATTGGAGGCTAGCGGGAGACCCTACGAGCAGTACTTC	CASSDRLEASGRPYEQYF
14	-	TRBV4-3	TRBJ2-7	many	TGCGCCAGCAGCCAAGGGGAAGCGACCTACGAGCAGTACTTC	CASSQGEATYEQYF
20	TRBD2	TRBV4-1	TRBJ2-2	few	TGCGCCAGCAGCCTGCGATGGGCGGGGGGATCTTACGCGAACACCGGGGAGCTGTTTTTT	CASSLRWAGGSYANTGELFF
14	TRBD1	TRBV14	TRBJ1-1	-	TGTGCCAGCAGCCACACAGGGGGGTACACTGAAGCTTTCTTT	CASSHTGGYTEAFF
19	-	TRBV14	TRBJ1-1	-	TGTGCCAGCAGCCCCCTTGTGGGGGCCTCGTTCCCCGTGAACACTGAAGCTTTCTTT	CASSPLVGASFPVNTEAFF
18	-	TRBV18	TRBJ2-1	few	TGTGCCAGCTCACCACCAACTACCCAGGAGAGAATTTACCCTGAGCAGTTCTTC	CASSPPTTQERIYPEQFF
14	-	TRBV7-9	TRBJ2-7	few	TGTGCCAGCAGCCCACAGGGACGGAGATACGAGCAGTACTTC	CASSPQGRRYEQYF
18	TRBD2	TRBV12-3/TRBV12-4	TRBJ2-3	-	TGTGCCAGCAGCGTGCCGACTAGCGGGAGGGATAGTACAGATACGCAGTATTTT	CASSVPTSGRDSTDTQYF
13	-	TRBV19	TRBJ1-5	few	TGTGCCAGTAGTGCGACAAGGAATCAGCCCCAGCATTTT	CASSATRNQPQHF
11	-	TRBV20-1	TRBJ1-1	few	TGCAGTGATAGCCCTGGAACTGAAGCTTTCTTT	CSDSPGTEAFF